This TCR beta chain was sequenced in a study of cytomegalovirus exposure and HLA in healthy donors. Overall study results and limits: In a later analysis, HLA-associated beta chains showed higher expansion and lower generation probabilities than comparable chains.

The V gene's germline CDR1 is MNHEY and CDR2 SVGAGI. The CDR3 sequence is 14 residues long. After removal of 4 bases from V and 6 bases from J, the junction contained 5 bases not matched to a gene. This clone was picked up a small number of times. Its cognate antigen is unknown. The primer mix had 60 Vbeta and 13 Jbeta primers. Sequencing was performed with immunoSEQ multiplex PCR; in TCRdb, only in-frame clones are kept and a portion is missing. The table has under 200,000 clones, 80% to 90% seen once. The TCR was taken from a young woman in good health and CMV-seronegative. The sample comprised PBMCs. The V and J genes are TRBV6-5 and TRBJ2-3; 9 bases line up with TRBD2. This chain's CDR3 is CASSWRGGSDTQYF. In nucleotides, the CDR3 is TGTGCCAGCAGTTGGCGGGGGGGATCGGATACGCAGTATTTT.